Only a few counts were recorded for the clone carrying this TCR beta chain. The data were obtained in a study of early T cells in non-severe SARS-CoV-2 infection. TCRdb re-called the 5' RACE reads with MiXCR, one entry per CDR3 protein. The sample carries about 73,000 distinct CDR3 sequences, around 13% recorded once. The sequenced material came from whole blood. This clonotype was sampled from an adult who was a healthcare worker with PCR-confirmed SARS-CoV-2 infection or an uninfected control (not recorded which).

In nucleotides, the CDR3 is TGTGCCAGCAGTTCGGCGGCGAACACCGGGGAGCTGTTTTTT. Amino acid sequence: CASSSAANTGELFF. V usage is TRBV28 and J usage is TRBJ2-2, with unresolved D. Looked up from germline, CDR1 is MDHEN and CDR2 is SYDVKM. V was pared by 4 bases and J by 0 bases, with 6 bases between. This CDR3 is 14 amino acids long. Looking up the rest from reference TRBV28 and TRBJ2-2 gives the full variable domain: DVKVTQSSRYLVKRTGEKVFLECVQDMDHENMFWYRQDPGLGLRLIYFSYDVKMKEKGDIPEGYSVSREKKERFSLILESASTNQTSMYLCASSSAANTGELFFGEGSRLTVL.